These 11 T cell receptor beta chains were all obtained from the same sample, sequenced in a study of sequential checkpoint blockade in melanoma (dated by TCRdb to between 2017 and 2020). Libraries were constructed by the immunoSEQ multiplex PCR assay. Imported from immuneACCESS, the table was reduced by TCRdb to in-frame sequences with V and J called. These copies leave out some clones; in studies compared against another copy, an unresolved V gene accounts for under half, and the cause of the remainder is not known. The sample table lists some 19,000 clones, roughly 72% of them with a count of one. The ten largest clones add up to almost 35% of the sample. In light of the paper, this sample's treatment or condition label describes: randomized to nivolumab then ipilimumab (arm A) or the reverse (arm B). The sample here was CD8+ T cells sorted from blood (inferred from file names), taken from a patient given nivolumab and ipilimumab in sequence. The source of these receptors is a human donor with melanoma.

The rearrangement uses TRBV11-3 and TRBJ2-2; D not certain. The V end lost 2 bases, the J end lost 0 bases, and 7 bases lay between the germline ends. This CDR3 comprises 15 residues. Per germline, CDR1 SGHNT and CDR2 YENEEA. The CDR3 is CASSLSTTNTGELFF. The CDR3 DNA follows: TGTGCCAGCAGCTTATCGACAACGAACACCGGGGAGCTGTTTTTT.

CDR3 in amino acids: CASSFPDSGELFF. The DNA of the CDR3 is TGTGCCAGCAGTTTCCCGGACTCCGGGGAGCTGTTTTTT. The chain has TRBV28 and TRBJ2-2; D might be TRBD2 (5 bases). This CDR3 is built from 13 residues. CDR1 and CDR2 (germline): MDHEN, SYDVKM. The V end was cut by 3 bases, the J end by 6 bases, with 8 bases between.

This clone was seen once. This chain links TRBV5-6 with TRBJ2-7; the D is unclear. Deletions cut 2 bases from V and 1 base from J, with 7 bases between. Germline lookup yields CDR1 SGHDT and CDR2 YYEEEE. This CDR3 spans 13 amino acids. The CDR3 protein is CASSFPTSYEQYF. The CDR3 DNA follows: TGTGCCAGCAGCTTTCCAACTTCCTACGAGCAGTACTTC.

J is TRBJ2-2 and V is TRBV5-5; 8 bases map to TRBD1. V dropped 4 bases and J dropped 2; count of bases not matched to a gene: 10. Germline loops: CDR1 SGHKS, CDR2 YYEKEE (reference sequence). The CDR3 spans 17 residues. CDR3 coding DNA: TGTGCCAGCAGCCCCACAGGGGGTAGCGGCAACACCGGGGAGCTGTTTTTT. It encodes CASSPTGGSGNTGELFF. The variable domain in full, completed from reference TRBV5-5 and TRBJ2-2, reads DAGVTQSPTHLIKTRGQQVTLRCSPISGHKSVSWYQQVLGQGPQFIFQYYEKEERGRGNFPDRFSARQFPNYSSELNVNALLLGDSALYLCASSPTGGSGNTGELFFGEGSRLTVL.

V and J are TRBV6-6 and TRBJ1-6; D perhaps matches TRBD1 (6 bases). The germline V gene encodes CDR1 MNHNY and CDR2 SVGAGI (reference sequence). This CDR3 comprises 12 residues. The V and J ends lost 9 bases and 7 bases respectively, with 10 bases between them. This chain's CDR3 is CASCQGNSPLHF. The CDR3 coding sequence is TGTGCCAGTTGCCAGGGGAATTCACCCCTCCACTTT.

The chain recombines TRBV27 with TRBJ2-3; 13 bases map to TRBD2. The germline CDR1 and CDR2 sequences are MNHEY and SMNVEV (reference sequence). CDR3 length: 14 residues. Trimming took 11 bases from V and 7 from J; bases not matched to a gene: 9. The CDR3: CACRTSGSLNTQYF. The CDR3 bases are TGTGCCTGCCGGACTAGCGGGAGTTTGAATACGCAGTATTTT.

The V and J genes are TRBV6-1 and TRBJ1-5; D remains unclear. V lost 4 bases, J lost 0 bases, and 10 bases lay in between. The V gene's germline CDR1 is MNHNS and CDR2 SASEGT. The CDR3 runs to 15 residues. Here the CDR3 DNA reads TGTGCCAGCAGTGGGGTCAGGAATAGCAATCAGCCCCAGCATTTT. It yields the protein CASSGVRNSNQPQHF.

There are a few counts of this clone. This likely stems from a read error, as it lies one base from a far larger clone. In DNA, the CDR3 is TGCGCCAGCAGCTTGCCGGGACAGGGGGGTGAGCAGTACTTC. It translates to CASSLPGQGGEQYF. The V gene is TRBV5-1, the J gene TRBJ2-5, with 11 bases lining up with TRBD1. Per germline, CDR1 SGHRS and CDR2 YFSETQ. CDR3 size: 14 residues. Germline trimming cut 1 base from V and 11 bases from J; bases unmatched to any gene: 7.

The CDR3 is CSVDINEQFF. CDR3 in DNA: TGCAGCGTTGATATTAATGAGCAGTTCTTC. The rearrangement links TRBV29-1 to TRBJ2-1; D is ambiguous. CDR1 and CDR2 (germline): SQVTM, ANQGSEA. V shed 3 bases and J shed 7 bases, with 4 bases lying between them. The CDR3 length is 10 residues.

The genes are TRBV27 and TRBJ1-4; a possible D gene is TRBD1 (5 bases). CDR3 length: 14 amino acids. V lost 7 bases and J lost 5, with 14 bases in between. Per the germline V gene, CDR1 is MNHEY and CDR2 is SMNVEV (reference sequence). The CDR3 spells CASTGRGWNEKLFF. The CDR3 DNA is TGTGCCAGCACGGGCCGGGGGTGGAATGAAAAACTGTTTTTT.

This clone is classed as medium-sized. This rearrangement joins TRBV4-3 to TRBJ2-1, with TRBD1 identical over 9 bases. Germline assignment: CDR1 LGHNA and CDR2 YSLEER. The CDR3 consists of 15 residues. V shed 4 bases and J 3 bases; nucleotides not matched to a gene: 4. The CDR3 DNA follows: TGCGCCAGCAGCCCAAGGACAGGGGACTACAATGAGCAGTTCTTC. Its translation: CASSPRTGDYNEQFF.